The 27 T cell receptor beta chains in this list originate from one sample, sequenced in a study of OX40 agonist ivuxolimab in advanced cancers. The protocol was immunoSEQ multiplex PCR, while the TCRdb copy is restricted to in-frame clones and leaves out a portion. The sample includes roughly 80,000 clones, around 87% of them seen just once. This material consisted of CD4+ or CD8+ T cells sorted from blood, taken in a trial of the OX40 agonist ivuxolimab. All receptors derive from an adult with an advanced solid tumor such as melanoma, head and neck, liver or kidney cancer.

This clone came up once. This chain joins TRBV4-1 and TRBJ1-1; D gene uncertain. Germline CDR1 reads MGHRA; CDR2 reads YSYEKL. The germline V and J ends were trimmed by 4 bases and 0 bases, with 12 bases remaining between them. CDR3 length: 15 amino acids. In nucleotides, the CDR3 is TGCGCCAGCAGCCGAGATGCGAAGATGAACACTGAAGCTTTCTTT. Its translation is CASSRDAKMNTEAFF.

The chain has TRBV6-6 and TRBJ2-2; the D gene is possibly TRBD1 (6 bases). Trimming cost V 3 bases and J 4 bases, with 12 bases left between them. In germline, CDR1 is MNHNY, CDR2 SVGAGI (reference sequence). This CDR3 spans 15 amino acids. The CDR3 loop is CASSYGRGGTGELFF. Here the CDR3 DNA reads TGTGCCAGCAGTTATGGCAGGGGCGGCACCGGGGAGCTGTTTTTT.

V is TRBV27 and J is TRBJ1-1; TRBD1 might be the D (6 bases). Trimming left V 2 bases short and J 2 bases short, with 12 bases between. The CDR3 is made up of 15 amino acids. Germline CDR1 reads MNHEY; CDR2 reads SMNVEV (reference sequence). In nucleotides, the CDR3 is TGTGCCAGCAGTTTAACAGGGATCTTAAACACTGAAGCTTTCTTT. Translation gives CASSLTGILNTEAFF.

The V call is TRBV10-1, the J call TRBJ1-2, with D perhaps TRBD1 (5 bases). CDR1 and CDR2 (germline): WNHNN, SYGVQD (reference sequence). V lost 4 bases and J lost 2, with 8 bases in between. The CDR3 runs to 13 residues. CDR3 sequence (DNA): TGCGCCAGCAGTGGGGGCGGAAACTATGGCTACACCTTC. Translating it yields CASSGGGNYGYTF.

The chain is built from TRBV5-8 and TRBJ1-3, with TRBD1 identical over 10 bases. Per the germline V gene, CDR1 is SGHTS and CDR2 is YDEGEE. Trimming took 4 bases from V and 2 from J; bases not matched to a gene: 6. The CDR3 is 16 residues long. CDR3 loop: CASSPGGTGAGNTIYF. CDR3 DNA sequence: TGTGCCAGCAGCCCTGGTGGGACAGGGGCTGGAAACACCATATATTTT.

The chain couples TRBV29-1 to TRBJ1-1, with D tentatively TRBD1 (6 bases). The length of the CDR3 is 13 residues. The V end lost 3 bases, the J end lost 4 bases, and 12 bases lay between the germline ends. Germline V gene data show CDR1 as SQVTM and CDR2 as ANQGSEA. CDR3 amino acids: CSVDQGKGTEAFF. DNA of the CDR3: TGCAGCGTTGATCAGGGGAAGGGCACTGAAGCTTTCTTT.

CDR3 sequence reads: CSVLENEQFF. CDR3 sequence (DNA): TGCAGTGTTCTAGAAAATGAGCAGTTCTTC. The chain is built from TRBV20-1 and TRBJ2-1; no reliable D call. V shed 7 bases and J shed 7 bases, with 8 bases lying between them. CDR1 and CDR2 (germline): DFQATT, SNEGSKA (reference sequence). The CDR3 covers 10 residues.

The V call is TRBV10-1, the J call TRBJ2-1; possibly TRBD2 for D (5 bases). V was pared by 4 bases and J by 8 bases, with 18 bases between. The CDR3 runs 15 residues. Germline assignment: CDR1 WNHNN and CDR2 SYGVQD (reference sequence). DNA of the CDR3: TGCGCCAGCAGTGGCGCCGCGCGAAAGAGGGATGAGCAGTTCTTC. It yields the protein CASSGAARKRDEQFF.

Only a few counts were recorded for this clone. The chain joins TRBV30 to TRBJ1-2; D is uncertain. Trimming stripped 0 bases from V and 8 bases from J, with 16 bases between. Germline V gene sequence: CDR1 GTSNPN, CDR2 SVGIG (reference sequence). This CDR3 comprises 14 residues. CDR3 nucleotides: TGTGCCTGGAGTGTACAAATCCGGAAACAAGGCTACACCTTC. Its translation is CAWSVQIRKQGYTF.

The CDR3 is CASSLARVGTDTQYF. Here the CDR3 DNA reads TGTGCCAGCAGCTTGGCGAGAGTGGGCACAGATACGCAGTATTTT. The chain combines TRBV7-6 with TRBJ2-3; no definite D call. This CDR3 is 15 amino acids long. Germline V lookup: CDR1 SGHVS, CDR2 FNYEAQ. Between the trimmed V and J ends, which lost 3 bases and 1 base, there was a span of 11 bases.

The chain links TRBV7-8 to TRBJ1-1, with unresolved D. The CDR3 length is 17 residues. Germline V CDR1 and CDR2: SGHVS, FQNEAQ. V dropped 1 base and J dropped 0 bases, with 15 bases sitting between them. As DNA, the CDR3 is TGTGCCAGCAGCTTAGGGAGGAGTTACAGTCTGAACACTGAAGCTTTCTTT. It specifies CASSLGRSYSLNTEAFF.

The rearrangement uses TRBV28 and TRBJ2-1; the D gene is possibly TRBD1 (8 bases). V was clipped by 6 bases and J by 3 bases, with 18 bases between them. Germline lookup yields CDR1 MDHEN and CDR2 SYDVKM. This CDR3 has 16 residues. CDR3 protein: CASRFEQGGNYNEQFF. The CDR3 DNA reads TGTGCCAGCAGGTTCGAACAGGGGGGGAACTACAATGAGCAGTTCTTC.

The chain recombines TRBV11-1 with TRBJ2-5; 7 positions match TRBD1. V lost 4 bases and J lost 3; bases outside the gene matches: 2. Germline loops: CDR1 SGHAT, CDR2 FQDESV (reference sequence). The CDR3 sequence is 13 residues long. CDR3 sequence reads: CASSSDRKETQYF. The CDR3 DNA reads TGTGCCAGCAGCTCGGACAGGAAAGAGACCCAGTACTTC.

This chain uses TRBV30 with TRBJ1-1; no reliable D call. Looked up from germline, CDR1 is GTSNPN and CDR2 is SVGIG (reference sequence). V gave up 0 bases and J gave up 1 base, with 6 bases separating them. This CDR3 has 13 residues. CDR3 coding DNA: TGTGCCTGGAGTGTACTGAGGAACACTGAAGCTTTCTTT. Translating gives CAWSVLRNTEAFF.

This clone showed up just once. The chain employs TRBV15 and TRBJ2-2; 8 bases agree with TRBD1. The CDR3 loop spans 15 amino acids. The V gene end was trimmed by 3 bases and the J gene end by 5 bases; junction bases not matched to a gene: 5. CDR1 and CDR2 from the germline V gene are LNHNV and YYDKDF (reference sequence). The CDR3 loop reads CATSRPRGQTGELFF. DNA for the CDR3: TGTGCCACCAGCAGGCCCAGGGGGCAAACCGGGGAGCTGTTTTTT.

V gene TRBV27 combines with J gene TRBJ1-2; TRBD1 might be the D (5 bases). Looked up from germline, CDR1 is MNHEY and CDR2 is SMNVEV (reference sequence). This CDR3 is 14 amino acids long. V gave up 4 bases and J gave up 1 base, with 10 bases separating them. In DNA, the CDR3 is TGTGCCAGCAGTTCTAGGACACTTAACTATGGCTACACCTTC. It codes for CASSSRTLNYGYTF.

J is TRBJ1-2 and V is TRBV18, with 7 nucleotides matching TRBD1. Germline CDR1 and CDR2: KGHSH and LQKENI. CDR3 length equals 16 residues. V shed 2 bases, J shed 4 bases, and the junction held 10 bases outside the gene matches. CDR3 DNA sequence: TGTGCCAGCTCACCAACCACAGGGGATATCAGCTATGGCTACACCTTC. This translates into CASSPTTGDISYGYTF. Supplemented by reference TRBV18 and TRBJ1-2, the full variable domain reads NAGVMQNPRHLVRRRGQEARLRCSPMKGHSHVYWYRQLPEEGLKFMVYLQKENIIDESGMPKERFSAEFPKEGPSILRIQQVVRGDSAAYFCASSPTTGDISYGYTFGSGTRLTVV.

This clone was detected a few times. The V gene is TRBV6-6, the J gene TRBJ2-7; the D gene is possibly TRBD2 (7 bases). The CDR3 contains 14 residues. Germline lookup yields CDR1 MNHNY and CDR2 SVGAGI (reference sequence). V was cut by 6 bases and J by 5 bases, with 17 bases left in between. The CDR3 DNA is TGTGCCAGCAGAGGGGGGGGGCGAGTCCACGAGCAGTACTTC. This gives the protein CASRGGGRVHEQYF.

The genes are TRBV5-6 and TRBJ2-1, with no clear D. CDR1 SGHDT and CDR2 YYEEEE come from the germline V gene. Trimming shortened V by 6 bases and J by 8 bases, and 18 bases separated the two germline ends. The CDR3 is 14 amino acids. The CDR3 reads CASNDLVGGDEQFF. CDR3 bases: TGTGCCAGCAACGACTTAGTAGGTGGTGATGAGCAGTTCTTC.

This clone was found a few times. The chain carries TRBV4-1 and TRBJ2-3; D unclear. Trimming cost V 1 base and J 2 bases, with 13 bases left between them. CDR1 and CDR2 from the germline V gene are MGHRA and YSYEKL. This CDR3 contains 16 residues. CDR3 protein: CASSQVSYDPTDTQYF. CDR3 nucleotide sequence: TGCGCCAGCAGCCAAGTGTCTTACGATCCCACAGATACGCAGTATTTT.

This sequence joins TRBV5-5 and TRBJ1-2; D unresolved. The CDR3 has 16 residues. Germline V lookup: CDR1 SGHKS, CDR2 YYEKEE (reference sequence). V dropped 4 bases and J dropped 3 bases, with 19 bases sitting between them. CDR3 loop: CASSPGGRTTDYGYTF. CDR3 DNA sequence: TGTGCCAGCAGCCCCGGTGGGAGAACCACGGACTATGGCTACACCTTC.

The rearrangement links TRBV10-3 to TRBJ1-3; 9 bases match TRBD1. The CDR3 sequence is 17 residues long. Germline V gene sequence: CDR1 ENHRY, CDR2 SYGVKD. The J segment lost 2 bases and the V segment lost 2 bases, leaving 7 bases of the junction unmatched. The CDR3 reads CAISETETGGAGNTIYF. In DNA, the CDR3 is TGTGCCATCAGTGAGACAGAAACAGGGGGCGCTGGAAACACCATATATTTT.

This clone appeared once. The chain's CDR3 is CASSLWGREAFF. DNA for the CDR3: TGTGCCAGCAGCTTATGGGGGCGAGAAGCTTTCTTT. V is TRBV7-8 and J is TRBJ1-1, with D perhaps matching TRBD1 (6 bases). The V end was cut by 2 bases, the J end by 8 bases, with 9 bases between. Germline CDR1 and CDR2: SGHVS and FQNEAQ. The CDR3 sequence is 12 residues long. The full variable domain, with the rest looked up from reference TRBV7-8 and TRBJ1-1, is GAGVSQSPRYKVAKRGQDVALRCDPISGHVSLFWYQQALGQGPEFLTYFQNEAQLDKSGLPSDRFFAERPEGSVSTLKIQRTQQEDSAVYLCASSLWGREAFFGQGTRLTVV.

The chain links TRBV6-5 to TRBJ1-2; 7 nucleotides line up with TRBD1. With 2 bases clipped from V and 5 bases from J, the junction kept 5 bases outside the gene matches. There are 14 residues in the CDR3. The germline gives CDR1 MNHEY, CDR2 SVGAGI. The CDR3 here is CASSYGQVGYGYTF. The DNA for the CDR3 is TGTGCCAGCAGTTACGGACAGGTCGGGTATGGCTACACCTTC.

CDR3 DNA: TGTGCCAGTAGTACGGTAAGGAAGGACTACAATGAGCAGTTCTTC. Encoded protein: CASSTVRKDYNEQFF. The rearrangement joins TRBV19 to TRBJ2-1; D gene unclear. The length of the CDR3 is 15 residues. Germline V gene lookup returns CDR1 LNHDA and CDR2 SQIVND (reference sequence). V lost 4 bases to trimming and J lost 3 bases, with 13 bases between them.

This clone was observed once. V is TRBV5-5 and J is TRBJ2-7, with D hard to call. This CDR3 region has 13 residues. With 1 base removed from V and 2 bases from J, the gap between germline ends came to 7 bases. Germline V lookup: CDR1 SGHKS, CDR2 YYEKEE (reference sequence). In DNA, the CDR3 is TGTGCCAGCAGCTTGAGGCAGACCTACGAGCAGTACTTC. It translates to CASSLRQTYEQYF.

The chain carries TRBV18 and TRBJ1-1, with a tentative D call TRBD1 (5 bases). The CDR3 runs 15 residues. Trimming removed 2 bases at V and 4 bases at J, with 14 bases between. Per germline, CDR1 KGHSH and CDR2 LQKENI. This CDR3 reads CASSPARGAGTEAFF. The CDR3 DNA reads TGTGCCAGCTCACCAGCCCGGGGCGCGGGCACTGAAGCTTTCTTT.